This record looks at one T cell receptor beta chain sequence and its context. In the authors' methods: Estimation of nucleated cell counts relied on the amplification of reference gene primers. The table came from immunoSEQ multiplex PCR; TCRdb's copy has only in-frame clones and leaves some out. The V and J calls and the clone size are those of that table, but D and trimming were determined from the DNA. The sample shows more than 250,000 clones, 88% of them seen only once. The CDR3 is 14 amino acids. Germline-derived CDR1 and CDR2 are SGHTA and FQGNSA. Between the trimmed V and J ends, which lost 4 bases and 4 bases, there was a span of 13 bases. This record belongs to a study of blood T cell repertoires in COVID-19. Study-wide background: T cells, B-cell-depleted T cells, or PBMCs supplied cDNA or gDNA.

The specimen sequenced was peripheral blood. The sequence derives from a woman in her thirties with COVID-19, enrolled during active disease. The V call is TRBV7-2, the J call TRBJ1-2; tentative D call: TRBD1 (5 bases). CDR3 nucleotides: TGTGCCAGCAGCTATACCGGGGGATTCTATGGCTACACCTTC. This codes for CASSYTGGFYGYTF.